The 13 T cell receptor beta chains below all came from one sample that was sequenced in a study of CD8+CD57+ T cells in acquired aplastic anemia. For CDR3 and TCR beta VDJ profiling, genomic DNA was the template used. MiXCR was run by TCRdb on the reads, yielding one entry per CDR3 protein. The data show roughly 160,000 distinct CDR3 sequences, just under 65% seen once. Sequenced: sorted CD4+, CD8+, or CD8+CD57+ T cells (not recorded which) from PBMCs. These receptors all come from a human donor in good health.

This clonotype was seen only a few times. The chain employs TRBV20-1 and TRBJ1-2; TRBD1 might be the D (6 bases). Trimming removed 4 bases from V and 2 bases from J, with 11 bases in between. Germline CDR1 and CDR2: DFQATT and SNEGSKA (reference sequence). The CDR3 loop spans 13 amino acids. The CDR3 DNA reads TGCAGTGCTACACAGGGAGGAAACTATGGCTACACCTTC. Its translation is CSATQGGNYGYTF.

About this clonotype itself: The CDR3 does not end in the conserved phenylalanine or tryptophan, so this is likely a read error. Because the CDR3's place on the DNA is in doubt, the DNA is left out and the CDR3 is given as listed by TCRdb. The J gene is TRBJ1-6, the V gene TRBV5-1. The CDR3 has 9 residues if both end residues are counted. The V gene's germline CDR1 is SGHRS and CDR2 YFSETQ. CDR3 sequence reads: CASSLPYTS.

This clonotype turned up a few times. The rearrangement joins TRBV20-1 to TRBJ2-7; 10 nucleotides align to TRBD1. Trimming cost V 1 base and J 4 bases; bases outside gene matches: 4. This CDR3 spans 14 amino acids. In germline, CDR1 is DFQATT, CDR2 SNEGSKA (reference sequence). Written as DNA, the CDR3 is TGCAGTGCTAGAGGCGACAGGGGGCTTTACGAGCAGTACTTC. This gives the protein CSARGDRGLYEQYF.

This clonotype was seen a few times. The chain carries TRBV24-1 and TRBJ2-3; 7 nucleotides align to TRBD2. The trim removed 4 bases at V and 2 bases at J, leaving 5 bases unmatched. This CDR3 is 15 amino acids long. CDR1 KGHDR and CDR2 SFDVKD come from the germline V gene. The CDR3 coding sequence is TGTGCCACCAGTGAGTCGGGGGGAATCACAGATACGCAGTATTTT. It codes for CATSESGGITDTQYF.

Only a few counts were recorded for this clonotype. The genes are TRBV5-1 and TRBJ1-1; 7 nucleotides align to TRBD1. The CDR3 length is 17 residues. With V trimmed by 4 bases and J by 4 bases, 16 bases remained unmatched. Per germline, CDR1 SGHRS and CDR2 YFSETQ. The CDR3 DNA sequence: TGCGCCAGCAGCCCGAGGACAGGATCGACAATTGGCACTGAAGCTTTCTTT. This encodes CASSPRTGSTIGTEAFF.

This clonotype was picked up one time. The genes are TRBV7-9 and TRBJ2-7; 8 bases line up with TRBD1. V lost 5 bases, J lost 5 bases, and 8 bases stayed unmatched. The CDR3 consists of 14 residues. In germline, CDR1 is SEHNR, CDR2 FQNEAQ (reference sequence). The DNA of the CDR3 is TGTGCCAGCAGCATCGGACAGGGTTTCGACGAGCAGTACTTC. Translated, it gives CASSIGQGFDEQYF.

This clonotype was found a few times. The V and J genes are TRBV12-3 or TRBV12-4 and TRBJ1-6; 8 positions agree with TRBD1. This CDR3 contains 15 residues. Germline trimming cut 4 bases from V and 7 bases from J; bases unmatched to any gene: 6. Here the CDR3 DNA reads TGTGCCAGCAGTTATCGGACAGGGTGGAATTCACCCCTCCACTTT. As protein: CASSYRTGWNSPLHF.

Many counts were recorded for this clonotype. The rearrangement joins TRBV9 to TRBJ2-3; 15 bases fit TRBD2. This CDR3 spans 20 amino acids. Trimming at V came to 0 bases and at J to 5 bases, leaving 13 bases not matched to a gene. Germline V gene lookup returns CDR1 SGDLS and CDR2 YYNGEE. The CDR3: CASSVEGGLAGGPVVDTQYF. CDR3 sequence (DNA): TGTGCCAGCAGCGTAGAGGGAGGACTAGCGGGAGGGCCCGTTGTAGATACGCAGTATTTT.

The chain is built from TRBV5-1 and TRBJ2-7, with 8 positions matching TRBD1. The CDR3 contains 14 residues. J was trimmed by 5 bases and V by 1 base; bases with no gene match: 5. Germline V gives CDR1 SGHRS, CDR2 YFSETQ. The CDR3 DNA is TGCGCCAGCAGCTTGAGGTCAGGGGGCAACGAGCAGTACTTC. Translation gives CASSLRSGGNEQYF.

The rearrangement joins TRBV10-1 to TRBJ2-1; the match to TRBD2 covers 10 bases. V shed 3 bases, J shed 0 bases, and the junction held 8 bases outside the gene matches. Germline lookup yields CDR1 WNHNN and CDR2 SYGVQD (reference sequence). This CDR3 has 18 residues. CDR3 in amino acids: CASSEGLAALISYNEQFF. The CDR3 DNA sequence: TGCGCCAGCAGTGAAGGACTAGCGGCCCTAATCTCCTACAATGAGCAGTTCTTC.

The J gene is TRBJ2-1, the V gene TRBV13; 8 bases line up with TRBD2. The CDR3 loop spans 15 amino acids. From germline, CDR1 is PRHDT and CDR2 FYEKMQ (reference sequence). Trimming cost V 5 bases and J 10 bases; bases outside gene matches: 13. The CDR3 nucleotides read TGTGCCAGCAGCCCGTCGGGACTAGTCAGGGAGGAGCAGTTCTTC. This encodes CASSPSGLVREEQFF.

This clonotype is a singleton in its sample. The chain links TRBV5-1 to TRBJ1-6; 10 bases align to TRBD1. CDR1 and CDR2 from the germline V gene are SGHRS and YFSETQ. J was trimmed by 12 bases and V by 4 bases; bases with no gene match: 10. This CDR3 is built from 15 residues. The DNA for the CDR3 is TGCGCCAGCAGCCCACCGACAGGGGGCGGCGAACCCCTCCACTTT. This translates into CASSPPTGGGEPLHF.

In this sample, this clonotype turned up once. A much larger clone sits a single nucleotide away, making a read error possible. This chain links TRBV5-6 with TRBJ2-7; TRBD2 aligns across 14 bases. CDR1 is SGHDT and CDR2 is YYEEEE in the germline V gene. CDR3 size: 17 residues. This chain's CDR3 is CASSLIGTSGRRNELYF. The DNA for the CDR3 is TGTGCCAGCAGCTTAATTGGGACTAGCGGGAGAAGAAACGAGCTGTACTTC.